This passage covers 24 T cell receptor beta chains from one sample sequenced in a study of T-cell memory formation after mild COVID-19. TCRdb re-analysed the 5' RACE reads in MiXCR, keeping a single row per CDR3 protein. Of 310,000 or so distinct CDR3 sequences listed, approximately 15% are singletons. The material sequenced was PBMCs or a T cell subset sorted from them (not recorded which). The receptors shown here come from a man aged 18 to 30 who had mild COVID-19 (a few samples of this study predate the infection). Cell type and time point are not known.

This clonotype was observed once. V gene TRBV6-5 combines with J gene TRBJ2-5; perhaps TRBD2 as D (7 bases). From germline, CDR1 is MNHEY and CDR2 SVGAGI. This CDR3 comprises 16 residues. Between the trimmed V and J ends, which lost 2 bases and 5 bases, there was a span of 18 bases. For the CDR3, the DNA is TGTGCCAGCAGTTACGAGGCGGGGGCCCCAAGGGAGACCCAGTACTTC. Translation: CASSYEAGAPRETQYF.

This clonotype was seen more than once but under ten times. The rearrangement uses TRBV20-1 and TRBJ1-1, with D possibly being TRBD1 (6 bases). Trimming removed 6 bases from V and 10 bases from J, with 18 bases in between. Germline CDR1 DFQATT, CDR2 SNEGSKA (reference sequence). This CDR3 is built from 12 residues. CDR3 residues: CSADTGFGGAFF. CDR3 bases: TGCAGTGCCGACACAGGGTTTGGTGGAGCTTTCTTT.

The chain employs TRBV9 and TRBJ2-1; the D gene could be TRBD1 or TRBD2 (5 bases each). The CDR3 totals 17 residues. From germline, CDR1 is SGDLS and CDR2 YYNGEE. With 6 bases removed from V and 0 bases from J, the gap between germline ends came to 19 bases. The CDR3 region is CASTAAGGPSSYNEQFF. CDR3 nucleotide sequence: TGTGCCAGCACCGCCGCTGGGGGTCCGAGCTCCTACAATGAGCAGTTCTTC.

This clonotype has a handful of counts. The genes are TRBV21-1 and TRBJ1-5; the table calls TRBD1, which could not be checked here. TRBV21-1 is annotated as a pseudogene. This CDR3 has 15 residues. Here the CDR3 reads CASSKGHEGDQPQHF. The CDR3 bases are TGTGCCAGCAGCAAAGGACACGAGGGGGATCAGCCCCAGCATTTT.

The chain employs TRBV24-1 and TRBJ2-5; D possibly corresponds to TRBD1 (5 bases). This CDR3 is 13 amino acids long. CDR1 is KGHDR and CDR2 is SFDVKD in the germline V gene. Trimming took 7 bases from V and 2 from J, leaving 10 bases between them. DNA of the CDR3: TGTGCCACCAGCCGTGGGGCACAAGAGACCCAGTACTTC. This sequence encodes CATSRGAQETQYF.

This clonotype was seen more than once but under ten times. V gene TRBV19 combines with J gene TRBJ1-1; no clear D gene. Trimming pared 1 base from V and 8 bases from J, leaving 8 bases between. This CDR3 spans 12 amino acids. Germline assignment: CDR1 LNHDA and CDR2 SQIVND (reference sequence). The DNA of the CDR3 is TGTGCCAGTAGTATAGTTCCCTCGGAAGCTTTCTTT. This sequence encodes CASSIVPSEAFF.

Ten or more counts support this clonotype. In DNA form, the CDR3 reads TGCGCCAGCAGTACCGAGCGGGGAGACGAGCAGTACTTC. It yields the protein CASSTERGDEQYF. The rearrangement links TRBV5-1 to TRBJ2-7; 7 positions agree with TRBD2. The germline CDR1 and CDR2 sequences are SGHRS and YFSETQ. The CDR3 has 13 residues. Losses at the gene ends were 5 bases for V and 5 bases for J; bases not matched to a gene: 7. The variable domain in full, completed from reference TRBV5-1 and TRBJ2-7, reads KAGVTQTPRYLIKTRGQQVTLSCSPISGHRSVSWYQQTPGQGLQFLFEYFSETQRNKGNFPGRFSGRQFSNSRSEMNVSTLELGDSALYLCASSTERGDEQYFGPGTRLTVT.

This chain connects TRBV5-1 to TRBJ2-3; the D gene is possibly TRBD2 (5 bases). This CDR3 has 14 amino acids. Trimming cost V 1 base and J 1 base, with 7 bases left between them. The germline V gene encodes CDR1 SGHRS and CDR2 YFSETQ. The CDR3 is CASSLWTRTDTQYF. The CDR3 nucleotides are TGCGCCAGCAGCTTGTGGACTCGCACAGATACGCAGTATTTT.

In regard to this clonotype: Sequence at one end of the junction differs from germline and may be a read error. CDR3 region: CASSQEAGPNQPQHF. For the CDR3, the DNA is TGCGCCAGCAGTCAAGAGGCAGGGCCCAATCAGCCCCAGCATTTT. This chain connects TRBV4-1 to TRBJ1-5; tentatively, D is TRBD1 (5 bases). Germline assignment: CDR1 MGHRA and CDR2 YSYEKL. This CDR3 is 15 amino acids long.

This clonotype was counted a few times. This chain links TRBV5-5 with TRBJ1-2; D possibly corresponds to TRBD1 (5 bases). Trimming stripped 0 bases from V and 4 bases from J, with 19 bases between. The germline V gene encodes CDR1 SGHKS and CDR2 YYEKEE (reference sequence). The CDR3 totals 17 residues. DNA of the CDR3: TGTGCCAGCAGCTTGGAGGTTCGGGAATGGGGCCCCTATGGCTACACCTTC. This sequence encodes CASSLEVREWGPYGYTF.

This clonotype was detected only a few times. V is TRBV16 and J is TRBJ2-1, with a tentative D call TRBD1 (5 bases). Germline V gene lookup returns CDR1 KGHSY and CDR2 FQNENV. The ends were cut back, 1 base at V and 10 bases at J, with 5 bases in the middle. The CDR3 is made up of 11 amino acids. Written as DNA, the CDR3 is TGTGCCAGCAGCCAATGGACAGAGCAGTTCTTC. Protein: CASSQWTEQFF. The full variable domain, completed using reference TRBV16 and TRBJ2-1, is GEEVAQTPKHLVRGEGQKAKLYCAPIKGHSYVFWYQQVLKNEFKFLISFQNENVFDETGMPKERFSAKCLPNSPCSLEIQATKLEDSAVYFCASSQWTEQFFGPGTRLTVL.

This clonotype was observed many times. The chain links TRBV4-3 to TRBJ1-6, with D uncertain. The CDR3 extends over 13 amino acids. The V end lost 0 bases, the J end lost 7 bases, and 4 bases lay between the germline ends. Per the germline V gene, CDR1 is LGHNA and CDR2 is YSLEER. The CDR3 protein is CASSQERNSPLHF. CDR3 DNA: TGCGCCAGCAGCCAAGAGCGGAATTCACCCCTCCACTTT.

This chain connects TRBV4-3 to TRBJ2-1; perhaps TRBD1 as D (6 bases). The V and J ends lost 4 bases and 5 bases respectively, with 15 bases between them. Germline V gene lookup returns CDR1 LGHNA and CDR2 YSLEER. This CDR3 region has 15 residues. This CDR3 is CASSRWTVLDNEQFF. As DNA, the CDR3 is TGCGCCAGCAGCCGGTGGACAGTCTTGGACAATGAGCAGTTCTTC.

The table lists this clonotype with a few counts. Written as DNA, the CDR3 is TGCAGCGTTGGCCTGGCCGGGACACCCGGCGAGACCCAGTACTTC. Translated, it gives CSVGLAGTPGETQYF. V and J are TRBV29-1 and TRBJ2-5; weak D call: TRBD1 (6 bases). The CDR3 sequence is 15 residues long. The germline gives CDR1 SQVTM, CDR2 ANQGSEA. The V and J ends lost 4 bases and 5 bases respectively, with 20 bases between them.

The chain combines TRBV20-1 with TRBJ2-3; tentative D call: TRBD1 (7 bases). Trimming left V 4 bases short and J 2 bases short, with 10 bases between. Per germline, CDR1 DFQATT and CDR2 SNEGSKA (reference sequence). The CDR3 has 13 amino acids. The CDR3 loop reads CSATRGVTDTQYF. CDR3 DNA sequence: TGCAGTGCTACCAGGGGGGTCACAGATACGCAGTATTTT.

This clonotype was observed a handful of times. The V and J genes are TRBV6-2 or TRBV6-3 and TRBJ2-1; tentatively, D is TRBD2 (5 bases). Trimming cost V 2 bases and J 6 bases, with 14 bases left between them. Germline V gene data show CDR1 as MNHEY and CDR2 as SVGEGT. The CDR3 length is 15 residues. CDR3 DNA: TGTGCCAGCAGTTACGGCTTTGGCCGGGGCAATGAGCAGTTCTTC. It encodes CASSYGFGRGNEQFF.

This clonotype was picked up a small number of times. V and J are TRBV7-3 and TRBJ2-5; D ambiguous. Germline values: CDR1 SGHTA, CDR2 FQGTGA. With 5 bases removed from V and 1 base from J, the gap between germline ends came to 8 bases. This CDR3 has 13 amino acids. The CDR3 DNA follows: TGTGCCAGCAGCCGATGGTCCCAAGAGACCCAGTACTTC. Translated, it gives CASSRWSQETQYF. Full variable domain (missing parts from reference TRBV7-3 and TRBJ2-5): GAGVSQTPSNKVTEKGKYVELRCDPISGHTALYWYRQSLGQGPEFLIYFQGTGAADDSGLPNDRFFAVRPEGSVSTLKIQRTERGDSAVYLCASSRWSQETQYFGPGTRLLVL.

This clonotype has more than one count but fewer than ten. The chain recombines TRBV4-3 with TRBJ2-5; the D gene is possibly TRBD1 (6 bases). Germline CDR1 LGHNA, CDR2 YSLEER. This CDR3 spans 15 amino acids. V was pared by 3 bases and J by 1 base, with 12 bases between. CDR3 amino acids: CASSHGWGLQETQYF. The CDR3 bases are TGCGCCAGCAGCCATGGGTGGGGGCTCCAAGAGACCCAGTACTTC.

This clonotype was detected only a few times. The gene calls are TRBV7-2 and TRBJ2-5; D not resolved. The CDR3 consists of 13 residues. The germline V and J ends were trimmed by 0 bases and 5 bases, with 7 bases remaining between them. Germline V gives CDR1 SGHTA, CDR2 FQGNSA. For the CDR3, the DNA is TGTGCCAGCAGCTTAGCGGTCTGGGAGACCCAGTACTTC. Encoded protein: CASSLAVWETQYF.

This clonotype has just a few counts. CDR3 loop: CASRRGHNQPQHF. As DNA, the CDR3 is TGCGCCAGCCGCCGGGGGCACAATCAGCCCCAGCATTTT. The chain combines TRBV5-1 with TRBJ1-5, with D tentatively TRBD1 (6 bases). The germline V and J ends were trimmed by 7 bases and 3 bases, with 11 bases remaining between them. Germline V gene sequence: CDR1 SGHRS, CDR2 YFSETQ. CDR3 length: 13 amino acids.

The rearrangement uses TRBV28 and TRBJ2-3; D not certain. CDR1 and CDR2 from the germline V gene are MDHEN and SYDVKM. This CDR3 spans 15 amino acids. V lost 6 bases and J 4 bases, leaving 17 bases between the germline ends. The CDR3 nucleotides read TGTGCCAGCAGCCCTTTAGACGAGAGGCCAGATACGCAGTATTTT. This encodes CASSPLDERPDTQYF. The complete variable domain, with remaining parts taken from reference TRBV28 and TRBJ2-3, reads DVKVTQSSRYLVKRTGEKVFLECVQDMDHENMFWYRQDPGLGLRLIYFSYDVKMKEKGDIPEGYSVSREKKERFSLILESASTNQTSMYLCASSPLDERPDTQYFGPGTRLTVL.

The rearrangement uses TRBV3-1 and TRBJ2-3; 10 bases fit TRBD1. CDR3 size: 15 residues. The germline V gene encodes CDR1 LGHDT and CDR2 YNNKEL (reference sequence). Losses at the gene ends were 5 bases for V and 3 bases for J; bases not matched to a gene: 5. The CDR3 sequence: CASSTGQGMTDTQYF. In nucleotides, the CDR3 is TGTGCCAGCAGCACGGGACAGGGGATGACAGATACGCAGTATTTT.

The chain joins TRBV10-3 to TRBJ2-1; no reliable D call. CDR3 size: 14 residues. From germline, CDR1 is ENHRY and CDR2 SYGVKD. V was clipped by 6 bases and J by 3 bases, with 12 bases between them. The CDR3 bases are TGTGCCATCAGCTCGGCCCTAGGCTACAATGAGCAGTTCTTC. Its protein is CAISSALGYNEQFF.

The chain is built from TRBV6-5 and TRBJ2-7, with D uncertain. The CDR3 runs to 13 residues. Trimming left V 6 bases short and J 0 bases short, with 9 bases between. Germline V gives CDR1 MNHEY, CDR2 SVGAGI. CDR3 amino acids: CASRRQGSYEQYV. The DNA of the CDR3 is TGTGCCAGCAGACGACAAGGCTCCTACGAGCAGTACGTC.